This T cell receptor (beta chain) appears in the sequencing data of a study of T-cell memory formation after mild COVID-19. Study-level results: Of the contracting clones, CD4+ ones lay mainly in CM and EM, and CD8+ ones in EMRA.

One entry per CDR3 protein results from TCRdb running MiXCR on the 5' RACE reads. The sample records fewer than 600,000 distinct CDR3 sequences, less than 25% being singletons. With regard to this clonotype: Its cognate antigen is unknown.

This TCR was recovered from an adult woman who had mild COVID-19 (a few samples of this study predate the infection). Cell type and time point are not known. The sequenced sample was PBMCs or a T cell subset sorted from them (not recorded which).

CDR3 coding DNA: TGTGCCAGCAGCTTAGTGGTTACCACCTACGAGCAGTACTTC. Its protein is CASSLVVTTYEQYF. V gene TRBV7-9 combines with J gene TRBJ2-7; D is undetermined. The CDR3 totals 14 residues. The V gene lost 1 base and the J gene lost 2 bases, with 9 bases spanning the gap. The germline gives CDR1 SEHNR, CDR2 FQNEAQ (reference sequence).